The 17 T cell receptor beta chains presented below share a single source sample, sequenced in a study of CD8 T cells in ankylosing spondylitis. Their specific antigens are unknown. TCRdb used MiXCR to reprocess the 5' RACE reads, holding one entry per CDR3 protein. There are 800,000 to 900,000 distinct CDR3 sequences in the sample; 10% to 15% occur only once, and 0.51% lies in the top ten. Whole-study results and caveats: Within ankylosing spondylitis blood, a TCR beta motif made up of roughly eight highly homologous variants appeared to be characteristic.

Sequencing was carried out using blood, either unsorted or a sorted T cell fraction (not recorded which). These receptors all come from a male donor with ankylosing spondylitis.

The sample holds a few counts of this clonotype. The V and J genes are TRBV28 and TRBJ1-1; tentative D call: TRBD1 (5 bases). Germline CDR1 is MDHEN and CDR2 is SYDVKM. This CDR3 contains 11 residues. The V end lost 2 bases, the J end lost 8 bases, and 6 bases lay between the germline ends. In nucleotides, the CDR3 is TGTGCCAGCAGTTTAAACAGGGAAGCTTTCTTT. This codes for CASSLNREAFF.

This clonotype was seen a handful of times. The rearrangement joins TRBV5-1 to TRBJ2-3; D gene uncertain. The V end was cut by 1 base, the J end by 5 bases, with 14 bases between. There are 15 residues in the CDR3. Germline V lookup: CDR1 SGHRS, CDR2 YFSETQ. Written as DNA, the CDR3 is TGCGCCAGCAGCTTGCGGGCGGATCCTAGAGATACGCAGTATTTT. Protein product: CASSLRADPRDTQYF.

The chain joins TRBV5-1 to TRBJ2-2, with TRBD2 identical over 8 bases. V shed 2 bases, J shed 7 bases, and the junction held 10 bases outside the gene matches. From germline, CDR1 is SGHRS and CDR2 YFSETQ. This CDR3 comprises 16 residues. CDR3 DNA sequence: TGCGCCAGCAGCTTCCTAGCGGGTGCTCCGGACGGGGAGCTGTTTTTT. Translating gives CASSFLAGAPDGELFF.

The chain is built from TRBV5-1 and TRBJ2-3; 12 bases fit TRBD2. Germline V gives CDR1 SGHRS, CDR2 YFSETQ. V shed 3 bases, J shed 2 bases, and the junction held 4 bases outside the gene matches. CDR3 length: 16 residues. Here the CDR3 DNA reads TGCGCCAGCAGCTGGGGGACTAGCGGGCTCACAGATACGCAGTATTTT. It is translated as CASSWGTSGLTDTQYF.

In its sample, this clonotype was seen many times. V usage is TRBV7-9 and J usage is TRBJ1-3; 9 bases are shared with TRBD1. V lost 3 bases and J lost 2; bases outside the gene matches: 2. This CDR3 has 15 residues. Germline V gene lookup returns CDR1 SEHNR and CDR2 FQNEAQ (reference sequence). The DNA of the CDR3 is TGTGCCAGCAGCTTGACAGGGGGTACTGGAAACACCATATATTTT. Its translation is CASSLTGGTGNTIYF. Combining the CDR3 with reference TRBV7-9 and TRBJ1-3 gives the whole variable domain DTGVSQNPRHKITKRGQNVTFRCDPISEHNRLYWYRQTLGQGPEFLTYFQNEAQLEKSRLLSDRFSAERPKGSFSTLEIQRTEQGDSAMYLCASSLTGGTGNTIYFGEGSWLTVV.

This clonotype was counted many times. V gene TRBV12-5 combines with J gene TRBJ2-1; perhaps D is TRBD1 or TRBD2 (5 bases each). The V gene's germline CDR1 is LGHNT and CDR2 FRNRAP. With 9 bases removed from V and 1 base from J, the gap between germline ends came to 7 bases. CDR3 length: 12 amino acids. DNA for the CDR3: TGTGCTAGGGGACGGTCCTACAATGAGCAGTTCTTC. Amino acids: CARGRSYNEQFF.

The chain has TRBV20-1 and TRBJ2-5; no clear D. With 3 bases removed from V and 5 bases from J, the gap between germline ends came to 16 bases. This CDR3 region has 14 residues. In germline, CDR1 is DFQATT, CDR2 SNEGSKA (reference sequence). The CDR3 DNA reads TGCAGTGCTAGTAAGGGCAGCTTCGAGGAGACCCAGTACTTC. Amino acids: CSASKGSFEETQYF.

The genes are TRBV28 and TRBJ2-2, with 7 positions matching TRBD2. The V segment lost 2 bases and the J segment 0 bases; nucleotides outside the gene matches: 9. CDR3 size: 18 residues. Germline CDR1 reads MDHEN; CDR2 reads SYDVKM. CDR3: CASSLTLAALSNTGELFF. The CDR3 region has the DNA TGTGCCAGCAGTTTAACCCTAGCGGCCTTATCGAACACCGGGGAGCTGTTTTTT.

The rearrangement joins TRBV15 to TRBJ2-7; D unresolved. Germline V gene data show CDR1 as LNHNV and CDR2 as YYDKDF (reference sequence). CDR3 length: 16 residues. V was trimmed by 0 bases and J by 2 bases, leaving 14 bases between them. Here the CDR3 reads CATSRDLGSVTYEQYF. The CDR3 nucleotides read TGTGCCACCAGCAGAGATCTGGGCAGTGTAACCTACGAGCAGTACTTC.

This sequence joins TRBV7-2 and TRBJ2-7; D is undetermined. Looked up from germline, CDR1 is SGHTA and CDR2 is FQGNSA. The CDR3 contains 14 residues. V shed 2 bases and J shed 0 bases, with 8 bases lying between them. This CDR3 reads CASSLRANSYEQYF. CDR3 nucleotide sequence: TGTGCCAGCAGCTTACGGGCCAACTCCTACGAGCAGTACTTC. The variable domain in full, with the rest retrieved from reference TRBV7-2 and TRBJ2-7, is GAGVSQSPSNKVTEKGKDVELRCDPISGHTALYWYRQSLGQGLEFLIYFQGNSAPDKSGLPSDRFSAERTGGSVSTLTIQRTQQEDSAVYLCASSLRANSYEQYFGPGTRLTVT.

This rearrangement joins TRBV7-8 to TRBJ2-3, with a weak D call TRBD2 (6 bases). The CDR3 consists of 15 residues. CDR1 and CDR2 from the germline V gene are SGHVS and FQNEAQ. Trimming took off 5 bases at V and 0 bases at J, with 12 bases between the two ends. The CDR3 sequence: CASSTDGTSTDTQYF. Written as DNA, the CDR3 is TGTGCCAGCAGCACTGACGGGACTAGCACAGATACGCAGTATTTT.

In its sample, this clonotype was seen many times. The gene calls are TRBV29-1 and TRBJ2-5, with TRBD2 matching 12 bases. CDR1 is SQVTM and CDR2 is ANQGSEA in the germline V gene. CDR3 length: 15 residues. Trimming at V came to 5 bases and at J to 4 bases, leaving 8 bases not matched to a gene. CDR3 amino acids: CSVFLTSGGRETQYF. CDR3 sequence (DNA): TGCAGCGTTTTCCTGACTAGCGGGGGACGAGAGACCCAGTACTTC.

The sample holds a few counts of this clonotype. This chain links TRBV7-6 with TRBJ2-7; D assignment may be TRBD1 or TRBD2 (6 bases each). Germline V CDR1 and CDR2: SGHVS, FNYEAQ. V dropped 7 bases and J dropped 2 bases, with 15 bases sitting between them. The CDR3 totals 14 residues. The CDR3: CASTTQEGAYEQYF. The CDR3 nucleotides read TGTGCCAGCACGACTCAGGAGGGGGCCTACGAGCAGTACTTC.

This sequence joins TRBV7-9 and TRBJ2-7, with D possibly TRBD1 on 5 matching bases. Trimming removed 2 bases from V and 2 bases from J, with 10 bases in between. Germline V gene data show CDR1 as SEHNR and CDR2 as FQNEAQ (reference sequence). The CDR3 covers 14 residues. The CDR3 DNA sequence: TGTGCCAGCAGCTTAATGCAGGGTGCCTACGAGCAGTACTTC. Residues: CASSLMQGAYEQYF. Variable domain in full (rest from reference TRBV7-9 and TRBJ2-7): DTGVSQNPRHKITKRGQNVTFRCDPISEHNRLYWYRQTLGQGPEFLTYFQNEAQLEKSRLLSDRFSAERPKGSFSTLEIQRTEQGDSAMYLCASSLMQGAYEQYFGPGTRLTVT.

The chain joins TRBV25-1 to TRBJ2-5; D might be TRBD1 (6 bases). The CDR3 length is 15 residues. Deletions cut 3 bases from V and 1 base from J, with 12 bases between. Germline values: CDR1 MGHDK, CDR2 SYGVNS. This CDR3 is CASSDPGVLQETQYF. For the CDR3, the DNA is TGTGCCAGCAGTGATCCAGGGGTCCTCCAAGAGACCCAGTACTTC.

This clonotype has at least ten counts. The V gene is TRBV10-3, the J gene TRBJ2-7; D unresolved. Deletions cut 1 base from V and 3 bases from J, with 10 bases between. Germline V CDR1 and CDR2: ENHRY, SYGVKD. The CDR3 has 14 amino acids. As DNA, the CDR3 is TGTGCCATCAGTGAGTTGGACCGAGGCTACGAGCAGTACTTC. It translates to CAISELDRGYEQYF.

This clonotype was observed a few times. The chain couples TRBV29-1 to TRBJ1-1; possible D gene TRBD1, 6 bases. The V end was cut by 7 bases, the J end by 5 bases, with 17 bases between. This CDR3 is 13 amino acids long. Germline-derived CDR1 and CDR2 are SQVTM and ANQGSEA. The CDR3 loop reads CSGNRVGRTEAFF. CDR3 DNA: TGCAGCGGAAACAGGGTTGGGCGGACTGAAGCTTTCTTT.